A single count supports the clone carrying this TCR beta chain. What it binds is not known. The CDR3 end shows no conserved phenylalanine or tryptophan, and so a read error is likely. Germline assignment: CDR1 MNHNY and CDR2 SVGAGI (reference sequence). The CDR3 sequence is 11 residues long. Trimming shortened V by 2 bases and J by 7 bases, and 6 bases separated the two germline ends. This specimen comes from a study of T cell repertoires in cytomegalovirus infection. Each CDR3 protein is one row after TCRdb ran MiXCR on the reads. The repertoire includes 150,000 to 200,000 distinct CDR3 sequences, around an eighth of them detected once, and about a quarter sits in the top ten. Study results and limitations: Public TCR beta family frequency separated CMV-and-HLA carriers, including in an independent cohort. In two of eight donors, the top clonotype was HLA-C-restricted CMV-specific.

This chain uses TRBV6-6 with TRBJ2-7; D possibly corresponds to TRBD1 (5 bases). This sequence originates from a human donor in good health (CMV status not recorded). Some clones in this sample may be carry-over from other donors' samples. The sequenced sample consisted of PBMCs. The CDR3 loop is CASSYGAEQYL. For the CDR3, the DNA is TGTGCCAGCAGTTACGGGGCAGAGCAGTACCTC.